The sequence of this T cell receptor (beta chain) was determined in a study of early T cells in non-severe SARS-CoV-2 infection (dated by TCRdb to the early 2020s). In the study overall: Bulk RNA from unsorted whole blood was used for TCR sequencing, so alpha and beta chains could not be paired.

General findings and caveats noted by the study authors: VDJdb matching was skewed toward anti-spike CD8 responses and likely underestimated virus-specific expansions by missing private and CD4 specificities.

Set within a cohort of healthcare workers in London, UK, this nested case-control study involved weekly PCR testing of nasopharyngeal swabs along with blood sampling. Healthcare workers were recruited between 23 and 31 March 2020, during the week of the UK lockdown, and were followed weekly for up to roughly 15 weeks. The library was built by means of 5' RACE. TCRdb names NextSeq 500 as the instrument used. Unique molecular identifiers were attached to individual cDNA molecules in the TCR library protocol so that sequencing error and PCR bias could be corrected. TCR alpha and beta chains were both sequenced, and the abundances of alpha and beta sequences in each sample were closely correlated with each other. In the authors' own workflow: Decombinator V4 was used to annotate the V gene, J gene and CDR3 of the TCR sequences. Expanded TCRs were defined as changing significantly between any two time points under a Poisson model with p below 0.0001. TCR abundances were normalised to the total number of TCRs sequenced per sample and expressed as counts per million. MAIT TCRs were defined by TRAV1-2 paired with TRAJ12, TRAJ20 or TRAJ33, and iNKT TCRs by TRAV10 paired with TRAJ18. VDJdb, accessed on 1 November 2021, was searched for TCRs annotated for CMV, EBV and SARS-CoV-2, and TCRs annotated for more than one antigen were excluded. TCRdb passed the public sequencing reads through fastp at Q25 and MiXCR, retaining productive beta sequences. Here each entry gathers all rows of one CDR3 protein and keeps the most common genes and DNA. The V and J calls here are based on TCRdb, not the publication. This sample has some 80,000 distinct CDR3 sequences in its table, and about 10% of those were observed once. The ten largest clones add up to 7% to 9% of the sample.

The germline V and J ends show losses of 1 base and 0 bases respectively, and no gene match explains 11 bases of the junction. CDR1 LNHDA and CDR2 SQIVND are derived from the germline V gene (reference sequence). There are 19 amino acids in the CDR3, from cysteine to phenylalanine inclusive. Of all the DNA, just the CDR3 is kept, 57 bases in frame from base 1. A few counts support this clonotype. Its recognized antigen is unknown. No much larger clonotype is one base removed from it; base qualities were not supplied. This clonotype originated in an adult who was a healthcare worker with PCR-confirmed SARS-CoV-2 infection or an uninfected control (not recorded which). The chain is made from TRBV19 and TRBJ1-5, with TRBD1 matching 8 junction bases. This material consisted of whole blood, taken at baseline. The DNA sequence is given as TGTGCCAGTAGTATAGGGTACGGACAGGGACTCCATAGCAATCAGCCCCAGCATTTT. Its protein reads: CASSIGYGQGLHSNQPQHF.